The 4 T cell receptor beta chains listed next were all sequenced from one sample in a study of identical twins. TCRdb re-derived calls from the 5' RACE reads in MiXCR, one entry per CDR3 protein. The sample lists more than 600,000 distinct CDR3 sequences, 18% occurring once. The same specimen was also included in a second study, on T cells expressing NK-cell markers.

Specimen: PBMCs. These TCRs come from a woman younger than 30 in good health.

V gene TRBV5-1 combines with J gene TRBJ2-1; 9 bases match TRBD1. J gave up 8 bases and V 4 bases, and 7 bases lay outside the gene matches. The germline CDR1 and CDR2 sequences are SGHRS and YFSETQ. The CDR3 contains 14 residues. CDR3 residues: CASSLRTGEDEQFF. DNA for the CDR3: TGCGCCAGCAGCCTGAGGACAGGGGAGGATGAGCAGTTCTTC.

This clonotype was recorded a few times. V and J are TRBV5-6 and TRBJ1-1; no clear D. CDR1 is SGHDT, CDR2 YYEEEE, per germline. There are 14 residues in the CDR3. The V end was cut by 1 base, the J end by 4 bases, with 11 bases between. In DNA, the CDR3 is TGTGCCAGCAGCTTGAGGATGTGGGGCACTGAAGCTTTCTTT. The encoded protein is CASSLRMWGTEAFF. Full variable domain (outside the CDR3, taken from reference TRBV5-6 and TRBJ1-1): DAGVTQSPTHLIKTRGQQVTLRCSPKSGHDTVSWYQQALGQGPQFIFQYYEEEERQRGNFPDRFSGHQFPNYSSELNVNALLLGDSALYLCASSLRMWGTEAFFGQGTRLTVV.

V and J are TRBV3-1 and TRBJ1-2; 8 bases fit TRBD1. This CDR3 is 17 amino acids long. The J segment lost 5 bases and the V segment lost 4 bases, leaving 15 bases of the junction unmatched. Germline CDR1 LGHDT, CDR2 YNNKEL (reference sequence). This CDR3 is CASSLIGTGDQSYGYTF. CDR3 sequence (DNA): TGTGCCAGCAGCCTCATAGGGACAGGCGACCAGTCGTATGGCTACACCTTC.

The CDR3 bases are TGCAGTGCTAGGGGGGTGTACGGCTCCTACGAGCAGTACTTC. Its protein is CSARGVYGSYEQYF. The chain recombines TRBV20-1 with TRBJ2-7; D is possibly TRBD1 or TRBD2 (5 bases each). Looked up from germline, CDR1 is DFQATT and CDR2 is SNEGSKA (reference sequence). Trimming pared 3 bases from V and 0 bases from J, leaving 12 bases between. CDR3 size: 14 residues.